This T cell receptor beta chain appears in the sequencing data of a study of human T cells and chemical hapten exposure. TCRdb ran MiXCR on the RACE reads and lists one entry per CDR3 protein. The sample has roughly 130,000 distinct CDR3 sequences; approximately 9.1% are singletons. As for time point: healthy volunteer bleed at 2 weeks. Someone pulled total RNA out of unfractionated whole blood. The CDR3 length is 17 residues. Germline-derived CDR1 and CDR2 are SGHNT and YYREEE (reference sequence). V shed 3 bases, J shed 6 bases, and the junction held 13 bases outside the gene matches. Sample: whole blood. This receptor was obtained from a male donor in good health. Some clones in this sample may be carry-over from other donors' samples. This rearrangement joins TRBV5-4 to TRBJ2-1; 9 bases map to TRBD2. The CDR3 DNA reads TGTGCCAGCAGCTCGGCGGGAGGGCCTCACCTAGGCAATGAGCAGTTCTTC. It translates to CASSSAGGPHLGNEQFF.